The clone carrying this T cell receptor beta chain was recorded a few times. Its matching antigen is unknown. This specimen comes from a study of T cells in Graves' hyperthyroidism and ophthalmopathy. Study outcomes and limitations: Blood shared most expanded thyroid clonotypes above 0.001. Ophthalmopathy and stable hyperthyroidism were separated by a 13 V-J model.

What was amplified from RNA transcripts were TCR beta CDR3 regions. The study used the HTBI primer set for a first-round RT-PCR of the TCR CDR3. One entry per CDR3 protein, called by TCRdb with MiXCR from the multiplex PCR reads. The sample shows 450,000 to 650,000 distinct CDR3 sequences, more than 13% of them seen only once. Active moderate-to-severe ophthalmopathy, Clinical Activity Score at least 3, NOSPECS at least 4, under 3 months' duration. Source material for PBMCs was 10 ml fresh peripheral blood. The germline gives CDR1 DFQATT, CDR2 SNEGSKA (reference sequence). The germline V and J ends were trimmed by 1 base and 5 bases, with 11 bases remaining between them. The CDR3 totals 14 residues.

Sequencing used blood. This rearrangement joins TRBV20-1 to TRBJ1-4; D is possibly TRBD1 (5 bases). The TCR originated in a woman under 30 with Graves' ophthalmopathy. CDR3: CSARAATENEKLFF. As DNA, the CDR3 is TGCAGTGCTAGAGCCGCGACAGAAAATGAAAAACTGTTTTTT.